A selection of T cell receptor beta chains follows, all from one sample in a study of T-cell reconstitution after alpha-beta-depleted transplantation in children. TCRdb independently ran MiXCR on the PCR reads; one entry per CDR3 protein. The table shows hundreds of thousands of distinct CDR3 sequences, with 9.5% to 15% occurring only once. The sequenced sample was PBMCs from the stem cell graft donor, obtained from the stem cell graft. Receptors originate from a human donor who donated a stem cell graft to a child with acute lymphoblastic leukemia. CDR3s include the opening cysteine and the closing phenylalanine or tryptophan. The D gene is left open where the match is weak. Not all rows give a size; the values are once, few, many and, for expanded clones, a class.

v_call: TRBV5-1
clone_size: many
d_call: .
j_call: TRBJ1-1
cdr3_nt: TGCGCCAGCAGCTTACGAGGGGATCGCACTGAAGCTTTCTTT
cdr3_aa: CASSLRGDRTEAFF

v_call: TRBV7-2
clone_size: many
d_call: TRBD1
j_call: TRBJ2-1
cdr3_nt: TGTGCCAGCAACGGACAGGGGGCGAACTACAATGAGCAGTTCTTC
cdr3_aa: CASNGQGANYNEQFF

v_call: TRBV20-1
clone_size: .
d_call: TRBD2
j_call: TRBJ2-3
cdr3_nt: TGCAGTGCTAGAGGGGGGGGTCGAGCGGACGACCCAGATACGCAGTATTTT
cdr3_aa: CSARGGGRADDPDTQYF

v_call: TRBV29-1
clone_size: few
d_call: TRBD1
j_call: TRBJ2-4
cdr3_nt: TGCAGCGTTTTCGGGACAGTGGACAAAAACATTCAGTACTTC
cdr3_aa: CSVFGTVDKNIQYF

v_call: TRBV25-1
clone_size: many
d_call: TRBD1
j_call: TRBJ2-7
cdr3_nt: TGTGCCAGCAGAGAGACAGGGTGGGGTTACGAGCAGTACTTC
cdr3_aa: CASRETGWGYEQYF

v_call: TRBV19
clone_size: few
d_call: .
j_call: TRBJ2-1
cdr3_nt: TGTGCCAGTAGTATTGGGGCCCGCTCCTACAATGAGCAGTTCTTC
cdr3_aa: CASSIGARSYNEQFF

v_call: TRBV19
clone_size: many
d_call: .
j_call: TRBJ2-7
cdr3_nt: TGTGCCAGTAGTATCGGCGGGGACGAGCAGTACTTC
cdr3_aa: CASSIGGDEQYF

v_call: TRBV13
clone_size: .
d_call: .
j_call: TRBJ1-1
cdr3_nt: TGTGCCAGCAAAGGGTACACTGAAGCTTTCTTT
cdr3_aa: CASKGYTEAFF

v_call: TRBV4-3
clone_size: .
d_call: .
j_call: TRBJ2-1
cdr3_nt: TGCGCCAGCAGCCGGGGAGAGGACGGGGAGCAGTTCTTC
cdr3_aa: CASSRGEDGEQFF

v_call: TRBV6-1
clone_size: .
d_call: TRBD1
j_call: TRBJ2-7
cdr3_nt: TGTGCCAGCAGGGTTGGGACAGGGGGCAACCACGAGCAGTACTTC
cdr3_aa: CASRVGTGGNHEQYF

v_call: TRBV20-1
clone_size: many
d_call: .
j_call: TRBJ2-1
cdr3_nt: TGCGGAGGAGCAGGGGACAATGAGCAGTTCTTC
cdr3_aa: CGGAGDNEQFF

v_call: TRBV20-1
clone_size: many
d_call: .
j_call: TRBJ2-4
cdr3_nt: TGCAGTGCCCGGCTTTGGGAGATAGCCAAAAACATTCAGTACTTC
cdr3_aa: CSARLWEIAKNIQYF

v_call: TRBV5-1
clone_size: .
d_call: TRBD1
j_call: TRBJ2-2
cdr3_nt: TGCGCCAGCAGCCAGGACAGGGGGACCGGGGAGCTGTTTTTT
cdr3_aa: CASSQDRGTGELFF

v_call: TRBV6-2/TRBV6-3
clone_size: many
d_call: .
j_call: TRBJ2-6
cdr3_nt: TGTGCCAGCATATCAGGAGGGTCTGGGGCCAACGTCCTGACTTTC
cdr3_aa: CASISGGSGANVLTF

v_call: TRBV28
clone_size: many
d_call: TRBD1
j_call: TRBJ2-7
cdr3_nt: TGTGCCAGCAGATATCCCGGGACAGTACACTACGAGCAGTACTTC
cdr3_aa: CASRYPGTVHYEQYF

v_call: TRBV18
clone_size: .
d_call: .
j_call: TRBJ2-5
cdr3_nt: TGTGCCAGCTCACCGGAACAGGGAACGTGGGGAGAGACCCAGTACTTC
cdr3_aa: CASSPEQGTWGETQYF

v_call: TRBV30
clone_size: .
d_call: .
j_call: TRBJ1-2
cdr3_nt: TGTGCCTGGAGTGTAACAGGGAATGGCTACACCTTC
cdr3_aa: CAWSVTGNGYTF

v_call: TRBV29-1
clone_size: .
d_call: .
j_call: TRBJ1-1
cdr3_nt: TGCAGCTCAACTGTCGGCACTGAAGCTTTCTTT
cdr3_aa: CSSTVGTEAFF

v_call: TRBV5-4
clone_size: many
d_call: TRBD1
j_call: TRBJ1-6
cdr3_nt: TGTGCCAGCAGCTTGGAGGGACAGGGGGGATCATCCTATAATTCACCCCTCCACTTT
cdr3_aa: CASSLEGQGGSSYNSPLHF

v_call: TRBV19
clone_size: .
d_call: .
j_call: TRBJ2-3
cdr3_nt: TGTGCCAGTAGTCTACCGGGAATGGTGGAAGATACGCAGTATTTT
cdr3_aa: CASSLPGMVEDTQYF

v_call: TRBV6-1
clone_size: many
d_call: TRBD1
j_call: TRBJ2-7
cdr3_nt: TGTGCCAGCAGTGAAATGGGGCAGGGGGCCTACGAGCAGTACTTC
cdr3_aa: CASSEMGQGAYEQYF

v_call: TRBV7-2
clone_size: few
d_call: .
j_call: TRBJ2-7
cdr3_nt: TGTGCCAGCAGCTTAGGCAGGGCTGGGGAGCAGTACTTC
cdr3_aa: CASSLGRAGEQYF

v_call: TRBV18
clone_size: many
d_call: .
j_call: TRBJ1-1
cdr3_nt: TGTGCCAGCTCACCACCAGGGGCTATGAACACTGAAGCTTTCTTT
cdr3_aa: CASSPPGAMNTEAFF

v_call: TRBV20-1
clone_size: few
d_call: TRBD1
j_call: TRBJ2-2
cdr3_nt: TGCAGTGCTAACATTTGGGACAGGGGGTCCGGGGAGCTGTTTTTT
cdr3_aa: CSANIWDRGSGELFF

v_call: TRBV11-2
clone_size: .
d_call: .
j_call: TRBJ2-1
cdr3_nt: TGTGCCAGCAGCTTAGAAATTGAGGCTTACTCCTACAATGAGCAGTTCTTC
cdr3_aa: CASSLEIEAYSYNEQFF

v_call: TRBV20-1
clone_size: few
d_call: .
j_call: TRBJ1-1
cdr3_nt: TGCAGTGCTAGTAGCTCGGGATTTCTGACTGAAGCTTTCTTT
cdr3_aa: CSASSSGFLTEAFF

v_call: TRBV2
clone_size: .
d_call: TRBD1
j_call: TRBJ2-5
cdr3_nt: TGTGCCAGCAGGCGCCCGGGACAGGATAAAGAGACCCAGTACTTC
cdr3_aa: CASRRPGQDKETQYF

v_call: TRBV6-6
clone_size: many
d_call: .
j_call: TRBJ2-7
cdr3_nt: TGTGCCAGCAGTCCCCCTGGGGAGCAGTACTTC
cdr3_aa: CASSPPGEQYF

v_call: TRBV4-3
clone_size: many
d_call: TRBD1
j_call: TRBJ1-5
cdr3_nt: TGCGCCAGCAGCCAAGGGACAGGAAGAAATCAGCCCCAGCATTTT
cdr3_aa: CASSQGTGRNQPQHF

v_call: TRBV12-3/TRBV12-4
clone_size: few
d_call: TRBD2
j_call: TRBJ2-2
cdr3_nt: TGTGCCAGCTCCAATTTAGCGGGAGTCCGGGAAGCGAACACCGGGGAGCTGTTTTTT
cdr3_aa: CASSNLAGVREANTGELFF

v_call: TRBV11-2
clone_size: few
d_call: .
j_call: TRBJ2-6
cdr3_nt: TGTGCCAGCAGCGGGGGTTCGACAGTTCCTCCTGGGGCCAACGTCCTGACTTTC
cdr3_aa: CASSGGSTVPPGANVLTF

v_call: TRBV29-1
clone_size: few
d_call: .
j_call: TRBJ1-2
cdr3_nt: TGCAGCGTTGAAGACAGGGTTTCGGGCTACACCTTC
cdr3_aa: CSVEDRVSGYTF

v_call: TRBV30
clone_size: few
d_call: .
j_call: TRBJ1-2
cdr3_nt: TGTGCCTGGAGTGCACAGGGCAACTATGGCTACACCTTC
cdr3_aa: CAWSAQGNYGYTF

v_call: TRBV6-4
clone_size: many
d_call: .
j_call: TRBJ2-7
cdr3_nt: TGTGCCAGCAGTCCCGGACCGAAATACGAGCAGTACTTC
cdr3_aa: CASSPGPKYEQYF

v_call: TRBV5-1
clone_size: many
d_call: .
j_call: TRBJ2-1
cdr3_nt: TGCGCCAGCAGCTTGGAGTGGGGGGGACAAGGCTACAATGAGCAGTTCTTC
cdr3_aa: CASSLEWGGQGYNEQFF

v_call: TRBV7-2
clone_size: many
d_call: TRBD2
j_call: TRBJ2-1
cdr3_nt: TGTGCCAGCAGCTTGGCGGGAGTCCGGGAGCAGTTCTTC
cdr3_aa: CASSLAGVREQFF

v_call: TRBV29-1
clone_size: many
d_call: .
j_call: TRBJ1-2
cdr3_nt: TGCAGCGTTCCTTTTGAGGGAATTTTTTGGGGCTACACCTTC
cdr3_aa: CSVPFEGIFWGYTF

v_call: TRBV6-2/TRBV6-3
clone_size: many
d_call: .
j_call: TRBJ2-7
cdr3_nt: TGTGCCAGCAGTCGCACTCGCTCCCACGAGCAGTACTTC
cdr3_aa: CASSRTRSHEQYF

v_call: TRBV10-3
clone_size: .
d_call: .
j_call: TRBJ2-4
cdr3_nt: TGTGCCATCAGCGCCAGGGAGAGCGTAGCCAAAAACATTCAGTACTTC
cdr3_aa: CAISARESVAKNIQYF

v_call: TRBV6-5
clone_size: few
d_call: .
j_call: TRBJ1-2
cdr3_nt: TGTGCCAGCAGTTATTCTACAGGGTTTCCCAACTATGGCTACACCTTC
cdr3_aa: CASSYSTGFPNYGYTF

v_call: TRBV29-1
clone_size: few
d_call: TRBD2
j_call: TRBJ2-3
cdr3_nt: TGCAGCGTTGAAGATCGGACTAGCGGGGGGAGGACAGATACGCAGTATTTT
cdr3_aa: CSVEDRTSGGRTDTQYF

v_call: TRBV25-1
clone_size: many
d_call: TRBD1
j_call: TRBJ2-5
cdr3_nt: TGTGCCAGCAGTGAGTCTGTGACAGGGAACATGAACCAAGAGACCCAGTACTTC
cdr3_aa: CASSESVTGNMNQETQYF